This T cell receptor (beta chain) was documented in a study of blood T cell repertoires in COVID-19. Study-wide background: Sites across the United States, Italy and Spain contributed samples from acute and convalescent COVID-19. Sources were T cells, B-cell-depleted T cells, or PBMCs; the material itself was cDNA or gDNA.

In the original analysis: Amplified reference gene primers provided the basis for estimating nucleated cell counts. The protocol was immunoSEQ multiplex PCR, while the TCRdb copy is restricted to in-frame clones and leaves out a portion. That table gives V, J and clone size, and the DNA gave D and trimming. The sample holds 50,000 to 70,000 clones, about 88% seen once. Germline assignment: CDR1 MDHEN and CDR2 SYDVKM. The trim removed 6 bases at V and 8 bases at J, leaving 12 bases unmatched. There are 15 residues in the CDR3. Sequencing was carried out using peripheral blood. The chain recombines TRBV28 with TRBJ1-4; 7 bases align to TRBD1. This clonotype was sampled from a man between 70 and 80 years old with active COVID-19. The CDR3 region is CASRRRQGPSEKLFF. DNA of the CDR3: TGTGCCAGCAGGCGTCGACAGGGCCCTTCGGAAAAACTGTTTTTT.